This T cell receptor (beta chain) comes out of a study of cytomegalovirus exposure and HLA in healthy donors. The donors were members of the validation cohort, which comprised 120 subjects and was separate from the first cohort of roughly 700 subjects. Germline CDR1 reads MGHRA; CDR2 reads YSYEKL. Trimming took 6 bases from V and 0 from J, leaving 16 bases between them. The CDR3 extends over 16 amino acids. Some clones are missing from TCRdb's copy, which holds only in-frame ones; the method was immunoSEQ multiplex PCR. The table records more than 300,000 clones, more than 80% of them present only once. As concerns this clone: Its antigen remains unidentified.

Notes on the study in general: Diagnosis of cytomegalovirus status made by the classifier reportedly showed high specificity and sensitivity. It was 150 to 200 TCR beta chains that were listed as cytomegalovirus-associated.

V usage is TRBV4-1 and J usage is TRBJ2-3; D gene uncertain. This receptor was identified in a woman between 18 and 29 years old in good health and CMV-seronegative. The sample comprised PBMCs. The CDR3 DNA is TGCGCCAGCAGTCCAGGCATAACTCCTAGCACAGATACGCAGTATTTT. Its protein product is CASSPGITPSTDTQYF.